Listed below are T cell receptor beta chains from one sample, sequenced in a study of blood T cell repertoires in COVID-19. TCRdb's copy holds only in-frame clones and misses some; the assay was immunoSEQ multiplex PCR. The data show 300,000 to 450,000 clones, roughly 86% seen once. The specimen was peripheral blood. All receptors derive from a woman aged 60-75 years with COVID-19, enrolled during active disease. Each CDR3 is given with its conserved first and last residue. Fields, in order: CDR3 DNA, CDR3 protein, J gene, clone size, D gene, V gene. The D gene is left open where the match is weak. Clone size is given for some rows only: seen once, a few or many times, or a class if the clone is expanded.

cdr3_nt: TGTGCCAGCAGCTTTACAGGGGGCGGAGGGGAGCAGTACTTC; cdr3_aa: CASSFTGGGGEQYF; j_call: TRBJ2-7; clone_size: -; d_call: TRBD1; v_call: TRBV5-4
cdr3_nt: TGTGCCAGCAGTGAATCGGGCAGGGGTACCGGGGAGCTGTTTTTT; cdr3_aa: CASSESGRGTGELFF; j_call: TRBJ2-2; clone_size: -; d_call: -; v_call: TRBV25-1
cdr3_nt: TGTGCCAGCAGCTTAGAAGCCCTCAGGGTAAACACTGAAGCTTTCTTT; cdr3_aa: CASSLEALRVNTEAFF; j_call: TRBJ1-1; clone_size: -; d_call: -; v_call: TRBV7-6
cdr3_nt: TGTGCCAGCAGCCGTTCAGGAGGACAGGTCATCGATGAGCAGTTCTTC; cdr3_aa: CASSRSGGQVIDEQFF; j_call: TRBJ2-1; clone_size: -; d_call: TRBD1; v_call: TRBV3-1/TRBV3-2
cdr3_nt: TGTGCCAGCAGCTTGAGGCAGGGAGGAGCCCGGATTCAGTACTTC; cdr3_aa: CASSLRQGGARIQYF; j_call: TRBJ2-4; clone_size: once; d_call: -; v_call: TRBV5-5
cdr3_nt: TGCGCCAGCAGCCCAACGGCGGTCAGGGACACTGAAGCTTTCTTT; cdr3_aa: CASSPTAVRDTEAFF; j_call: TRBJ1-1; clone_size: -; d_call: -; v_call: TRBV4-1
cdr3_nt: TGTGCCAGCAGCGTTAGCGGGGGGATAACAATGGAGCAGTTCTTC; cdr3_aa: CASSVSGGITMEQFF; j_call: TRBJ2-1; clone_size: -; d_call: TRBD2; v_call: TRBV9
cdr3_nt: TGTGCCAGCAGTCCGGACAGGGAATTCAATCAGCCCCAGCATTTT; cdr3_aa: CASSPDREFNQPQHF; j_call: TRBJ1-5; clone_size: -; d_call: TRBD1; v_call: TRBV28
cdr3_nt: TGTGCCAGCAGGGTTATCAGCGACCAAGATGGCTACACCTTC; cdr3_aa: CASRVISDQDGYTF; j_call: TRBJ1-2; clone_size: many; d_call: -; v_call: TRBV2
cdr3_nt: TGTGCCAGCAGCCTCGACAGGAAGAACACTGAAGCTTTCTTT; cdr3_aa: CASSLDRKNTEAFF; j_call: TRBJ1-1; clone_size: -; d_call: -; v_call: TRBV6-5
cdr3_nt: TGCGCCAGCAGCCAAACGACAGGGGGCTTTGAAGCTTTCTTT; cdr3_aa: CASSQTTGGFEAFF; j_call: TRBJ1-1; clone_size: -; d_call: TRBD1; v_call: TRBV5-1
cdr3_nt: TGTGCCAGCAGCGCGACAGGTCCTGGAAACACCATATATTTT; cdr3_aa: CASSATGPGNTIYF; j_call: TRBJ1-3; clone_size: -; d_call: -; v_call: TRBV9
cdr3_nt: TGTGCCAGCAGCTACGGGAGGGTGGACACCGGGGAGCTGTTTTTT; cdr3_aa: CASSYGRVDTGELFF; j_call: TRBJ2-2; clone_size: -; d_call: TRBD2; v_call: TRBV11-3
cdr3_nt: TGTGCCAGCAGCTTAGCGGGTGATGGGGCTTCATCCTATGGCTACACCTTC; cdr3_aa: CASSLAGDGASSYGYTF; j_call: TRBJ1-2; clone_size: -; d_call: -; v_call: TRBV7-2
cdr3_nt: TGTGCCTGGAGCGCGGCCCTCCCAGATACGCAGTATTTT; cdr3_aa: CAWSAALPDTQYF; j_call: TRBJ2-3; clone_size: -; d_call: -; v_call: TRBV30
cdr3_nt: TGTGCCAGCAGCCCGGGACAGATGAACACTGAAGCTTTCTTT; cdr3_aa: CASSPGQMNTEAFF; j_call: TRBJ1-1; clone_size: -; d_call: TRBD1; v_call: TRBV28
cdr3_nt: TGTGCCTCTCCCGGGAGGACATCTTATGGCTACACCTTC; cdr3_aa: CASPGRTSYGYTF; j_call: TRBJ1-2; clone_size: once; d_call: -; v_call: TRBV2
cdr3_nt: TGTGCCAGCAGTTACGGGACAGGGTTTATGTACGAGCAGTACTTC; cdr3_aa: CASSYGTGFMYEQYF; j_call: TRBJ2-7; clone_size: -; d_call: TRBD1; v_call: TRBV6-5
cdr3_nt: TGTGCCAGCAGCTTGATTGGGGACAGTCTGAACACTGAAGCTTTCTTT; cdr3_aa: CASSLIGDSLNTEAFF; j_call: TRBJ1-1; clone_size: -; d_call: TRBD1; v_call: TRBV5-6
cdr3_nt: TGTGCGGCGGGGCCAGAGGATAATTCACCCCTCCACTTT; cdr3_aa: CAAGPEDNSPLHF; j_call: TRBJ1-6; clone_size: -; d_call: -; v_call: TRBV30
cdr3_nt: TGTGCCACCAGGACAGGGACTCAGCCCCAGCATTTT; cdr3_aa: CATRTGTQPQHF; j_call: TRBJ1-5; clone_size: -; d_call: TRBD1; v_call: TRBV19
cdr3_nt: TGTGCCAGCAGCGGCCGACAGGGCACTAACTATGGCTACACCTTC; cdr3_aa: CASSGRQGTNYGYTF; j_call: TRBJ1-2; clone_size: -; d_call: TRBD1; v_call: TRBV9
cdr3_nt: TGTGCTAGTGGTTTGGTAGTCCAGCGGGGGACTTACAATGAGCAGTTCTTC; cdr3_aa: CASGLVVQRGTYNEQFF; j_call: TRBJ2-1; clone_size: -; d_call: TRBD2; v_call: TRBV12-5
cdr3_nt: TGTGCCAGCAGCCCTGGGCTCGAACAGTACTATGGCTACACCTTC; cdr3_aa: CASSPGLEQYYGYTF; j_call: TRBJ1-2; clone_size: -; d_call: -; v_call: TRBV13
cdr3_nt: TGTGCCAGCAGCCGGGGAAGGGGGAACACTGAAGCTTTCTTT; cdr3_aa: CASSRGRGNTEAFF; j_call: TRBJ1-1; clone_size: -; d_call: -; v_call: TRBV7-8
cdr3_nt: TGTGCCAGCACCCCCGGGACAGGGGCGGAGACCCAGTACTTC; cdr3_aa: CASTPGTGAETQYF; j_call: TRBJ2-5; clone_size: -; d_call: TRBD1; v_call: TRBV25-1
cdr3_nt: TGTGCCAGCAGCCGACGACAGGGAAGTGGCTACACCTTC; cdr3_aa: CASSRRQGSGYTF; j_call: TRBJ1-2; clone_size: -; d_call: TRBD1; v_call: TRBV6-5
cdr3_nt: TGCGCCAGTCGTTTCCGGGACAGGGACGAAAAACTGTTTTTT; cdr3_aa: CASRFRDRDEKLFF; j_call: TRBJ1-4; clone_size: -; d_call: TRBD1; v_call: TRBV4-1
cdr3_nt: TGCGCCAGCAGCGCACACCCGGAGCTCTCCTACAATGAGCAGTTCTTC; cdr3_aa: CASSAHPELSYNEQFF; j_call: TRBJ2-1; clone_size: -; d_call: -; v_call: TRBV5-1
cdr3_nt: TGTGCCAGCAGCTTAGACCCAGGGGGCCGGAACGGCATATATTTT; cdr3_aa: CASSLDPGGRNGIYF; j_call: TRBJ1-3; clone_size: -; d_call: TRBD1; v_call: TRBV7-2
cdr3_nt: TGTGCCAGAGTAGAGGGGGCGCTTACCGGGGAGCTGTTTTTT; cdr3_aa: CARVEGALTGELFF; j_call: TRBJ2-2; clone_size: -; d_call: TRBD1; v_call: TRBV6-5
cdr3_nt: TGTGCCAGCACCACGGGTGAGTTGAGGACTGAAGCTTTCTTT; cdr3_aa: CASTTGELRTEAFF; j_call: TRBJ1-1; clone_size: -; d_call: -; v_call: TRBV6-5
cdr3_nt: TGCGCCAGCAGCCCTCGAAGGACAGGGGAAAGAGGCGGCTACACCTTC; cdr3_aa: CASSPRRTGERGGYTF; j_call: TRBJ1-2; clone_size: -; d_call: TRBD1; v_call: TRBV4-1
cdr3_nt: TGTGCCAGCAGCACCATCCAGACAGGGCGAGGCTACACCTTC; cdr3_aa: CASSTIQTGRGYTF; j_call: TRBJ1-2; clone_size: -; d_call: TRBD1; v_call: TRBV6-5
cdr3_nt: TGTGCCAGTAGCCGCGGGGGGCGCGGCTATGGCTACACCTTC; cdr3_aa: CASSRGGRGYGYTF; j_call: TRBJ1-2; clone_size: -; d_call: -; v_call: TRBV19
cdr3_nt: TGTGCCAGCAGTTACTCTTGGCAGGGCACTCAGCCCCAGCATTTT; cdr3_aa: CASSYSWQGTQPQHF; j_call: TRBJ1-5; clone_size: once; d_call: -; v_call: TRBV6-5
cdr3_nt: TGCAGCGTTGGTGATGACAGGGGACATACCTTC; cdr3_aa: CSVGDDRGHTF; j_call: TRBJ1-2; clone_size: few; d_call: TRBD1; v_call: TRBV29-1
cdr3_nt: TGTGCCAGCAGCTACCAAACAGGGGAATACGAGCAGTACTTC; cdr3_aa: CASSYQTGEYEQYF; j_call: TRBJ2-7; clone_size: -; d_call: TRBD1; v_call: TRBV14
cdr3_nt: TGCGCCAGCAGGATCGGGACAGTCGTTTCGTACGAGCAGTACTTC; cdr3_aa: CASRIGTVVSYEQYF; j_call: TRBJ2-7; clone_size: once; d_call: TRBD1; v_call: TRBV5-1
cdr3_nt: TGTGCCAGCAGCCAAGACTTGGGACAGGGATACAATGAGCAGTTCTTC; cdr3_aa: CASSQDLGQGYNEQFF; j_call: TRBJ2-1; clone_size: few; d_call: TRBD1; v_call: TRBV3-1/TRBV3-2
cdr3_nt: TGTGCCAGCAGCCTCCTGACAGGAAAATTGAACACTGAAGCTTTCTTT; cdr3_aa: CASSLLTGKLNTEAFF; j_call: TRBJ1-1; clone_size: -; d_call: -; v_call: TRBV14
cdr3_nt: TGTGCCAGCAGCCCCCCTAGGGACTTACACAATGAGCAGTTCTTC; cdr3_aa: CASSPPRDLHNEQFF; j_call: TRBJ2-1; clone_size: once; d_call: -; v_call: TRBV7-2
cdr3_nt: TGCGCCAGCAGCCTGTCACAGGGGATCACTGAAGCTTTCTTT; cdr3_aa: CASSLSQGITEAFF; j_call: TRBJ1-1; clone_size: -; d_call: TRBD1; v_call: TRBV5-1
cdr3_nt: TGTGCCAGCGCGGGCGCCTTTGAAGCTTTCTTT; cdr3_aa: CASAGAFEAFF; j_call: TRBJ1-1; clone_size: -; d_call: -; v_call: TRBV12-3/TRBV12-4
cdr3_nt: TGTGCCAGCAGTCGTGGGACTAGCGGCTACAATGAGCAGTTCTTC; cdr3_aa: CASSRGTSGYNEQFF; j_call: TRBJ2-1; clone_size: -; d_call: TRBD2; v_call: TRBV6-2/TRBV6-3
cdr3_nt: TGCGCCAGCAGCGCGCCGGACACCCTCGACAATGAGCAGTTCTTC; cdr3_aa: CASSAPDTLDNEQFF; j_call: TRBJ2-1; clone_size: -; d_call: -; v_call: TRBV5-1
cdr3_nt: TGTGCCAGCAGTGTGAGGGCCGGGCAGCCCCAGCATTTT; cdr3_aa: CASSVRAGQPQHF; j_call: TRBJ1-5; clone_size: -; d_call: -; v_call: TRBV12-3/TRBV12-4